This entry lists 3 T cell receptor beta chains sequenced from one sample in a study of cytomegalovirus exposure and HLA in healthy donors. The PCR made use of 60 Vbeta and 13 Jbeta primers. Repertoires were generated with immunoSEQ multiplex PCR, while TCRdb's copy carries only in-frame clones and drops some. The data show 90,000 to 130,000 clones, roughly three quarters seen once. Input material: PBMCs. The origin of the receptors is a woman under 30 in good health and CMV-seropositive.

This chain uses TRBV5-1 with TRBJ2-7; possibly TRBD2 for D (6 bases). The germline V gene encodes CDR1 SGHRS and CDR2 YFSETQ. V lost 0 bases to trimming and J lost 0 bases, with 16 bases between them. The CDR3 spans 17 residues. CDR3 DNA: TGCGCCAGCAGCTTGGTGGTTGGGACTCAAAGCTCCTACGAGCAGTACTTC. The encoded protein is CASSLVVGTQSSYEQYF. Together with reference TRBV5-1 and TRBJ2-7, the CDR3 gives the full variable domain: KAGVTQTPRYLIKTRGQQVTLSCSPISGHRSVSWYQQTPGQGLQFLFEYFSETQRNKGNFPGRFSGRQFSNSRSEMNVSTLELGDSALYLCASSLVVGTQSSYEQYFGPGTRLTVT.

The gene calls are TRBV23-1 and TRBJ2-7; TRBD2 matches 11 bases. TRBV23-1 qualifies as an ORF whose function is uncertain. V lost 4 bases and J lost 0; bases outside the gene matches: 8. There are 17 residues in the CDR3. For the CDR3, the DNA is TGCGCCAGCAGTCCTACCGGGACTAGCGGAATCTCCTACGAGCAGTACTTC. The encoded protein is CASSPTGTSGISYEQYF.

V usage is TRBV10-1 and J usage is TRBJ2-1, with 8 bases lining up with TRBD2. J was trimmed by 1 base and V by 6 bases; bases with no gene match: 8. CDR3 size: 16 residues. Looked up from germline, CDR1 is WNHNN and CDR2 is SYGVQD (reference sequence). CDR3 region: CASRGGLVCSYNEQFF. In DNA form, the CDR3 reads TGCGCCAGCAGGGGGGGACTAGTCTGTTCCTACAATGAGCAGTTCTTC.